Sequencing of this T cell receptor beta chain was carried out in a study of control samples from healthy donors and cancer patients. Germline V CDR1 and CDR2: MNHNS, SASEGT. The CDR3 is 16 residues long. Trimming stripped 0 bases from V and 3 bases from J, with 12 bases between. Sequenced by immunoSEQ multiplex PCR; TCRdb stores in-frame clones only, minus some. The sample lists about 40,000 clones; over 75% were seen once. The TCR was taken from a woman aged 60-70 years with lung cancer. Input material: PBMCs. The chain joins TRBV6-1 to TRBJ1-3; unclear D gene. CDR3 nucleotide sequence: TGTGCCAGCAGTGAAGCCGCCGGCTCAAGTGGAAACACCATATATTTT. Residues: CASSEAAGSSGNTIYF.